The sequence of this T cell receptor (beta chain) was determined in a study of CD8 T cells in Susac syndrome. Roughly 0.45 to 1 ug RNA was reverse transcribed with random hexamers. Amplification of TCR beta CDR3 spanned 54 Vbeta and 13 Jbeta via immunoSEQ multiplex PCR. Each CDR3 protein is one row after TCRdb ran MiXCR on the immunoSEQ multiplex PCR reads. The sample has some 190,000 distinct CDR3 sequences; approximately 95% are singletons. The V gene's germline CDR1 is SGHRS and CDR2 YFSETQ. V gave up 2 bases and J gave up 5 bases, with 14 bases separating them. The CDR3 runs to 14 residues. This sequence originates from a human donor in good health. The J gene is TRBJ2-7, the V gene TRBV5-1, with D possibly TRBD1 on 5 matching bases. Source material: CD4+ T cells from PBMCs. CDR3 DNA sequence: TGCGCCAGCAGCTTCAGGGTTGGAATCAACGAGCAGTACTTC. It encodes CASSFRVGINEQYF.